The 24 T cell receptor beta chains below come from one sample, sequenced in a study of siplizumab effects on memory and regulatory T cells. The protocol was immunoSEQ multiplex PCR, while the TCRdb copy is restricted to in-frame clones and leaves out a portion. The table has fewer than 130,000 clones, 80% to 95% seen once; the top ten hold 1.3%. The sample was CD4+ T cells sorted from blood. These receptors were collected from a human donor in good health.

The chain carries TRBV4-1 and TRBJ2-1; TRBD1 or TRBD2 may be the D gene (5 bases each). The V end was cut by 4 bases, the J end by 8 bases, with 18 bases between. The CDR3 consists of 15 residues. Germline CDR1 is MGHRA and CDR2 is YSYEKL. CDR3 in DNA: TGCGCCAGCAGCCCTCTGGGGGAAAGTAGGGATGAGCAGTTCTTC. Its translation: CASSPLGESRDEQFF.

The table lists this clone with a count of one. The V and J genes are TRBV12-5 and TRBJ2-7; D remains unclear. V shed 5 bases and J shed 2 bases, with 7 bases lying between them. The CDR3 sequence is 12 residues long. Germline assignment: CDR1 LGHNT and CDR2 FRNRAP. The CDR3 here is CASGPSPYEQYF. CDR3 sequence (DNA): TGTGCTAGTGGTCCTTCCCCCTACGAGCAGTACTTC.

CDR3 coding DNA: TGTGCCAGCAGTAACCGGGACAACCCTGGAAACACCATATATTTT. It is translated as CASSNRDNPGNTIYF. J is TRBJ1-3 and V is TRBV6-6; possible D gene TRBD1, 6 bases. This CDR3 contains 15 residues. Germline V gives CDR1 MNHNY, CDR2 SVGAGI (reference sequence). Trimming stripped 5 bases from V and 2 bases from J, with 13 bases between.

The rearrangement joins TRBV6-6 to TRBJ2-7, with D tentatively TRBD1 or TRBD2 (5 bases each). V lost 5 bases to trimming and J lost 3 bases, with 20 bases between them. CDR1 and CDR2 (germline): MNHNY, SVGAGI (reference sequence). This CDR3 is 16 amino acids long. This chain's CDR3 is CASSPRSTGRVYEQYF. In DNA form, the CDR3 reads TGTGCCAGCAGTCCCCGTTCCACGGGACGGGTCTACGAGCAGTACTTC.

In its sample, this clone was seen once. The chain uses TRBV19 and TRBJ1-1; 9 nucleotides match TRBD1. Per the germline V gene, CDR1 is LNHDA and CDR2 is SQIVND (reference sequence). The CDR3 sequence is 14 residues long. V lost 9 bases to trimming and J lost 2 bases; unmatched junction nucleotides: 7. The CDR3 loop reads CARADRGQNTEAFF. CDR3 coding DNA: TGTGCCAGGGCGGACAGGGGTCAAAACACTGAAGCTTTCTTT.

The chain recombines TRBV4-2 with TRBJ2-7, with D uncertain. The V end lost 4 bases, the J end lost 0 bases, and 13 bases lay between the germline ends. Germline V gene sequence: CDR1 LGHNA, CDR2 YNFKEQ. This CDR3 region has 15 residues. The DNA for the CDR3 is TGTGCCAGCAGCCCAGCGTCGGGTAGCTCCTACGAGCAGTACTTC. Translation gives CASSPASGSSYEQYF.

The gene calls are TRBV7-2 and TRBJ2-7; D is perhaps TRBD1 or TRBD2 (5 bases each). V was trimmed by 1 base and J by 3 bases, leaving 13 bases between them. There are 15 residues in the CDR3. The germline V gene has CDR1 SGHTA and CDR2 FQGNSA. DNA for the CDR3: TGTGCCAGCAGCTTAGGAGGGGCTGTCCTCTACGAGCAGTACTTC. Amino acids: CASSLGGAVLYEQYF.

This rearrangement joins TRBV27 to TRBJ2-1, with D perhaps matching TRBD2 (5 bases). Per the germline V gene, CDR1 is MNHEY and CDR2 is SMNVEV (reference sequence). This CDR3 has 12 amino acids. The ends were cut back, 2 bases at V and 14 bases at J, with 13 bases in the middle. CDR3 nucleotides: TGTGCCAGCAGTTTAAATCGGGGAACGGAGTTCTTC. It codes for CASSLNRGTEFF.

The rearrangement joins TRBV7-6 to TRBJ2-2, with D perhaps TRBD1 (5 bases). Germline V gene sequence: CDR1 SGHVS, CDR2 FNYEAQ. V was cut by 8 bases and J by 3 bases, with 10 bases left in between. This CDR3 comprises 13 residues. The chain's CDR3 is CASWGWDTGELFF. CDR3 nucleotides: TGTGCCAGCTGGGGCTGGGACACCGGGGAGCTGTTTTTT.

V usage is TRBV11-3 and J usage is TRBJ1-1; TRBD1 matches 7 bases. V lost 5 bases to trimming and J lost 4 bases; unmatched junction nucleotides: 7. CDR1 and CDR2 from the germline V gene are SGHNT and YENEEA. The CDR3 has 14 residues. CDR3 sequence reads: CASSRTGEVTEAFF. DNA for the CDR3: TGTGCCAGCAGCCGGACAGGAGAAGTCACTGAAGCTTTCTTT. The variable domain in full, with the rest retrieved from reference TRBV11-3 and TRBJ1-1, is EAGVVQSPRYKIIEKKQPVAFWCNPISGHNTLYWYLQNLGQGPELLIRYENEEAVDDSQLPKDRFSAERLKGVDSTLKIQPAELGDSAVYLCASSRTGEVTEAFFGQGTRLTVV.

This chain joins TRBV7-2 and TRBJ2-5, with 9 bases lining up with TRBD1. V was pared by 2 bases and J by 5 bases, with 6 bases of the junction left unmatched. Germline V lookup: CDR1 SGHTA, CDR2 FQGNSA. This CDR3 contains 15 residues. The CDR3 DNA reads TGTGCCAGCAGCTTATGGACAGGGGCTGGTGAGACCCAGTACTTC. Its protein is CASSLWTGAGETQYF.

This chain's CDR3 is CAISDNRNTEAFF. The DNA for the CDR3 is TGTGCCATCAGTGATAACAGGAACACTGAAGCTTTCTTT. The genes are TRBV10-3 and TRBJ1-1, with D uncertain. The V end was cut by 3 bases, the J end by 1 base, with 6 bases between. The CDR3 runs 13 residues. Germline V CDR1 and CDR2: ENHRY, SYGVKD.

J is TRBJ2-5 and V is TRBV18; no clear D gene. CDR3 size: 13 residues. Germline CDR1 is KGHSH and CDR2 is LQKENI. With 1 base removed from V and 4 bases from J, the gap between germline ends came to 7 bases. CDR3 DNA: TGTGCCAGCTCACCACTAGTCGTAGAGACCCAGTACTTC. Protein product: CASSPLVVETQYF.

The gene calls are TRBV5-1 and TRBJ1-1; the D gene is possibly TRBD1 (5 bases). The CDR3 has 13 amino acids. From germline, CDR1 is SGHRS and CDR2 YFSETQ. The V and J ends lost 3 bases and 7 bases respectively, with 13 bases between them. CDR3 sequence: CASSSTTTGEAFF. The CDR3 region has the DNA TGCGCCAGCAGCTCCACCACCACAGGTGAAGCTTTCTTT.

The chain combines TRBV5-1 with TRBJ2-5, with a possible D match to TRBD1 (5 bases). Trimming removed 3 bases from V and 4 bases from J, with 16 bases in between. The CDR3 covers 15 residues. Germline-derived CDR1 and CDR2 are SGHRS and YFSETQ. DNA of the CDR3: TGCGCCAGCAGCTCTTCGGCCAGGGTATCAGAGACCCAGTACTTC. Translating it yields CASSSSARVSETQYF.

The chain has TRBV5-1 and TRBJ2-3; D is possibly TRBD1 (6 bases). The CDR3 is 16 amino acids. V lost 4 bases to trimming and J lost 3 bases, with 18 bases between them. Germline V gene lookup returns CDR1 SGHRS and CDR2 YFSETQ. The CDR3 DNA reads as TGCGCCAGCAGCCTAACCGGGACACAGGGAACAGATACGCAGTATTTT. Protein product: CASSLTGTQGTDTQYF.

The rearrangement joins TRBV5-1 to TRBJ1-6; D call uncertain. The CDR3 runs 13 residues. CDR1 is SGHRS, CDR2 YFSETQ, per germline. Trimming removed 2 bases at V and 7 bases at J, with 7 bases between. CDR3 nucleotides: TGCGCCAGCAGCTTTTCAGTAAATTCACCCCTCCACTTT. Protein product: CASSFSVNSPLHF.

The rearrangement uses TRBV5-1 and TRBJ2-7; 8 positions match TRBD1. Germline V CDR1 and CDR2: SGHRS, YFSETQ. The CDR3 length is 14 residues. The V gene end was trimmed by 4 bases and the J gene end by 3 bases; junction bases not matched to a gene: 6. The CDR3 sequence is CASSPGQANYEQYF. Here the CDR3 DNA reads TGCGCCAGCAGCCCGGGACAGGCAAACTACGAGCAGTACTTC.

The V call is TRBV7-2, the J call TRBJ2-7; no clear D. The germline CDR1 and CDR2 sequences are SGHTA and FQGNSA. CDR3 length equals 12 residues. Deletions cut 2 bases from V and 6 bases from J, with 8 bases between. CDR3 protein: CASSLPLSEQYF. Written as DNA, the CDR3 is TGTGCCAGCAGCTTACCCCTCTCCGAGCAGTACTTC.

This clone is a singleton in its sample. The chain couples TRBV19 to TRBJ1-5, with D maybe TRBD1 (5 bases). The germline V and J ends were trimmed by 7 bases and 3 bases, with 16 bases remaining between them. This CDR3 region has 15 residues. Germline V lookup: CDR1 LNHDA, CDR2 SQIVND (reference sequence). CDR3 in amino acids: CASTAGTANNQPQHF. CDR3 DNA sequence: TGTGCCAGTACCGCAGGGACGGCCAACAATCAGCCCCAGCATTTT.

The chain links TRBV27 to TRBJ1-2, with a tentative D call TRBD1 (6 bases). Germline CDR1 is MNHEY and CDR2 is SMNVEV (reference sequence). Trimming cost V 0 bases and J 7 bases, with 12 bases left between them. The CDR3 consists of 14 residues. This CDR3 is CASSLSGRGSGYTF. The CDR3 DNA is TGTGCCAGCAGTTTATCTGGCAGGGGTTCTGGCTACACCTTC.

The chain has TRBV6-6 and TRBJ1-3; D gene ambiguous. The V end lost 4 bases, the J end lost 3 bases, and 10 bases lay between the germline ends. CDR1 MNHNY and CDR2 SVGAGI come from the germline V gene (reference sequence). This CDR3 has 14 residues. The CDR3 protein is CASSLGLRGNTIYF. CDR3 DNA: TGTGCCAGCAGTTTAGGACTGCGTGGAAACACCATATATTTT.

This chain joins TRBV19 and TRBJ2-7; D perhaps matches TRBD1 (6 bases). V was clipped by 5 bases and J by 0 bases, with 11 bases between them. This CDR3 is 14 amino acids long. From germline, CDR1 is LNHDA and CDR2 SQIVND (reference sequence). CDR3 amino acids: CASSAYRASYEQYF. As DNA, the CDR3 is TGTGCCAGTAGTGCCTACAGGGCCTCCTACGAGCAGTACTTC.

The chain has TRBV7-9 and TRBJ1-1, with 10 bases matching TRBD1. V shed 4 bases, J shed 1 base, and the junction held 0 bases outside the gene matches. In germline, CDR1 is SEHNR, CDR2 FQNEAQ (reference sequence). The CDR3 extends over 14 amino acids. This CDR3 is CASSWDRGNTEAFF. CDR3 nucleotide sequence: TGTGCCAGCAGCTGGGACAGGGGGAACACTGAAGCTTTCTTT.